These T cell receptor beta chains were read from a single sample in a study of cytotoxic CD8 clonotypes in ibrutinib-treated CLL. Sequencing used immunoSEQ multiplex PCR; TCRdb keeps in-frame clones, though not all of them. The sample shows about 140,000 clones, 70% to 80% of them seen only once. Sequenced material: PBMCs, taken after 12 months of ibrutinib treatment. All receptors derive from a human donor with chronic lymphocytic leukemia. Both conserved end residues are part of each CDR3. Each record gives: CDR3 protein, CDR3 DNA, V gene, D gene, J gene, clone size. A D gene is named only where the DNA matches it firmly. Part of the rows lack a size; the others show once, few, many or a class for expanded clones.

CDR3aa: CASSFGGSGSGANVLTF; CDR3nt: TGTGCCAGCAGCTTCGGCGGGAGCGGTTCTGGGGCCAACGTCCTGACTTTC; v_gene: TRBV11-3; d_gene: TRBD2; j_gene: TRBJ2-6; abundance: few
CDR3aa: CATFWRGGYNSPLHF; CDR3nt: TGTGCCACCTTTTGGCGAGGGGGCTATAATTCACCCCTCCACTTT; v_gene: TRBV28; d_gene: .; j_gene: TRBJ1-6; abundance: .
CDR3aa: CASSGPQGAENTEAFF; CDR3nt: TGTGCCAGCAGCGGACCACAGGGGGCCGAGAACACTGAAGCTTTCTTT; v_gene: TRBV11-3; d_gene: TRBD1; j_gene: TRBJ1-1; abundance: .
CDR3aa: CASRITGLAGGGTGELFF; CDR3nt: TGTGCCAGCAGGATTACGGGACTAGCGGGTGGCGGCACCGGGGAGCTGTTTTTT; v_gene: TRBV2; d_gene: TRBD2; j_gene: TRBJ2-2; abundance: .
CDR3aa: CASSGTVLSYEQYF; CDR3nt: TGCGCCAGCTCCGGGACAGTGCTCTCCTACGAGCAGTACTTC; v_gene: TRBV4-1; d_gene: TRBD1; j_gene: TRBJ2-7; abundance: once
CDR3aa: CASSYSPHEQYF; CDR3nt: TGTGCCAGCAGTTACAGCCCCCACGAGCAGTACTTC; v_gene: TRBV28; d_gene: .; j_gene: TRBJ2-7; abundance: .
CDR3aa: CASSPRTVSSGNTIYF; CDR3nt: TGTGCCAGCTCACCTCGGACGGTGAGCTCTGGAAACACCATATATTTT; v_gene: TRBV18; d_gene: .; j_gene: TRBJ1-3; abundance: .
CDR3aa: CASSFQGGLEQYF; CDR3nt: TGTGCCAGCAGCTTCCAGGGGGGGCTCGAGCAGTACTTC; v_gene: TRBV7-3; d_gene: .; j_gene: TRBJ2-7; abundance: once
CDR3aa: CASSWAAEASYEQYF; CDR3nt: TGTGCCAGCAGCTGGGCCGCTGAAGCCTCCTACGAGCAGTACTTC; v_gene: TRBV28; d_gene: .; j_gene: TRBJ2-7; abundance: .
CDR3aa: CASSLLSRQRGGTEAFF; CDR3nt: TGTGCCAGCAGTTTATTGTCCCGACAGCGAGGGGGCACTGAAGCTTTCTTT; v_gene: TRBV28; d_gene: .; j_gene: TRBJ1-1; abundance: .
CDR3aa: CASSWDTGGIGYTF; CDR3nt: TGTGCCAGTAGTTGGGACACCGGTGGTATAGGCTACACCTTC; v_gene: TRBV19; d_gene: .; j_gene: TRBJ1-2; abundance: many
CDR3aa: CAISGHSSTEAFF; CDR3nt: TGTGCCATCAGTGGACACTCCTCAACTGAAGCTTTCTTT; v_gene: TRBV10-3; d_gene: .; j_gene: TRBJ1-1; abundance: .
CDR3aa: CSANSGATQYF; CDR3nt: TGCAGTGCTAACTCGGGGGCGACCCAGTACTTC; v_gene: TRBV20-1; d_gene: .; j_gene: TRBJ2-5; abundance: .
CDR3aa: CASSPPGLAGGEQYF; CDR3nt: TGTGCCAGCAGCCCTCCGGGACTAGCGGGAGGCGAGCAGTACTTC; v_gene: TRBV11-2; d_gene: TRBD2; j_gene: TRBJ2-7; abundance: .
CDR3aa: CASSGGRGDEKLFF; CDR3nt: TGTGCCAGCAGTGGGGGTCGTGGGGATGAAAAACTGTTTTTT; v_gene: TRBV2; d_gene: .; j_gene: TRBJ1-4; abundance: .
CDR3aa: CASSYSTSSSLEQYF; CDR3nt: TGTGCCAGCAGTTACTCGACTAGTTCCTCCCTCGAGCAGTACTTC; v_gene: TRBV6-6; d_gene: .; j_gene: TRBJ2-7; abundance: .
CDR3aa: CAWSPPPGDNEKLFF; CDR3nt: TGTGCCTGGAGTCCCCCCCCGGGGGATAATGAAAAACTGTTTTTT; v_gene: TRBV30; d_gene: .; j_gene: TRBJ1-4; abundance: .
CDR3aa: CASSLGRLSTDTQYF; CDR3nt: TGTGCCAGCAGTTTAGGCAGGCTAAGCACAGATACGCAGTATTTT; v_gene: TRBV28; d_gene: .; j_gene: TRBJ2-3; abundance: .
CDR3aa: CASSQDPTPGGQPQHF; CDR3nt: TGCGCCAGCAGCCAAGACCCTACACCCGGAGGTCAGCCCCAGCATTTT; v_gene: TRBV4-3; d_gene: .; j_gene: TRBJ1-5; abundance: .
CDR3aa: CASSSPGGGADNEQFF; CDR3nt: TGTGCCAGCAGCTCCCCCGGCGGGGGGGCCGACAATGAGCAGTTCTTC; v_gene: TRBV7-2; d_gene: TRBD2; j_gene: TRBJ2-1; abundance: .
CDR3aa: CASKDSGNEKLFF; CDR3nt: TGTGCCAGCAAGGACAGCGGTAATGAAAAACTGTTTTTT; v_gene: TRBV4-2; d_gene: .; j_gene: TRBJ1-4; abundance: once
CDR3aa: CASSLRDRTYGYTF; CDR3nt: TGTGCCAGCAGCCTCAGGGACAGAACCTATGGCTACACCTTC; v_gene: TRBV5-4; d_gene: TRBD1; j_gene: TRBJ1-2; abundance: .
CDR3aa: CASSQDRGYEQYF; CDR3nt: TGCGCCAGCAGCCAAGATCGGGGTTACGAGCAGTACTTC; v_gene: TRBV4-3; d_gene: .; j_gene: TRBJ2-7; abundance: .
CDR3aa: CASSSGGGETQYF; CDR3nt: TGTGCCAGCAGCTCGGGGGGTGGAGAGACCCAGTACTTC; v_gene: TRBV11-2; d_gene: TRBD2; j_gene: TRBJ2-5; abundance: once
CDR3aa: CASTPEGSSGNTIYF; CDR3nt: TGTGCCAGCACACCGGAGGGGAGCTCTGGAAACACCATATATTTT; v_gene: TRBV14; d_gene: .; j_gene: TRBJ1-3; abundance: few
CDR3aa: CASSLYTPSGGEQYF; CDR3nt: TGTGCCAGCAGCTTATATACGCCATCGGGGGGGGAGCAGTACTTC; v_gene: TRBV13; d_gene: TRBD2; j_gene: TRBJ2-7; abundance: .
CDR3aa: CAWRPRGKGYNSPLHF; CDR3nt: TGTGCCTGGAGGCCAAGGGGGAAAGGCTATAATTCACCCCTCCACTTT; v_gene: TRBV30; d_gene: .; j_gene: TRBJ1-6; abundance: .
CDR3aa: CASGSRGQPDTQYF; CDR3nt: TGTGCTAGTGGTTCGCGGGGACAGCCAGATACGCAGTATTTT; v_gene: TRBV12-5; d_gene: .; j_gene: TRBJ2-3; abundance: .
CDR3aa: CASSRVPGSTDTQYF; CDR3nt: TGTGCCAGCAGTCGCGTCCCCGGGAGCACAGATACGCAGTATTTT; v_gene: TRBV4-2; d_gene: .; j_gene: TRBJ2-3; abundance: once
CDR3aa: CATSSDVGETQYF; CDR3nt: TGTGCCACCAGCAGTGACGTTGGGGAGACCCAGTACTTC; v_gene: TRBV15; d_gene: .; j_gene: TRBJ2-5; abundance: few
CDR3aa: CASSLDRDYGYTF; CDR3nt: TGTGCCAGCAGCCTAGACAGGGACTATGGCTACACCTTC; v_gene: TRBV7-2; d_gene: TRBD1; j_gene: TRBJ1-2; abundance: .
CDR3aa: CASTTSGWGYTDTQYF; CDR3nt: TGTGCCAGCACCACTAGCGGGTGGGGCTACACAGATACGCAGTATTTT; v_gene: TRBV11-2; d_gene: TRBD2; j_gene: TRBJ2-3; abundance: .
CDR3aa: CASNERYRTGELFF; CDR3nt: TGTGCCAGCAACGAAAGGTACCGCACCGGGGAGCTGTTTTTT; v_gene: TRBV2; d_gene: .; j_gene: TRBJ2-2; abundance: .
CDR3aa: CASSQETAGGRQPQHF; CDR3nt: TGTGCCAGCAGCCAAGAAACAGCGGGGGGCCGTCAGCCCCAGCATTTT; v_gene: TRBV4-2; d_gene: .; j_gene: TRBJ1-5; abundance: few
CDR3aa: CASSLTPGQGFPQHF; CDR3nt: TGTGCCAGCAGCTTAACTCCGGGACAGGGGTTTCCTCAGCATTTT; v_gene: TRBV7-8; d_gene: TRBD1; j_gene: TRBJ1-5; abundance: .
CDR3aa: CAIRAREGLDGELFF; CDR3nt: TGTGCCATCAGGGCGCGGGAGGGCCTGGACGGGGAGCTGTTTTTT; v_gene: TRBV10-3; d_gene: TRBD2; j_gene: TRBJ2-2; abundance: .
CDR3aa: CASSLTPPGGYEQYF; CDR3nt: TGTGCCAGCAGTTTAACCCCCCCAGGGGGATACGAGCAGTACTTC; v_gene: TRBV28; d_gene: TRBD1; j_gene: TRBJ2-7; abundance: .
CDR3aa: CASSLFASQGTDTQYF; CDR3nt: TGTGCCAGCAGCTTATTCGCTAGCCAGGGCACAGATACGCAGTATTTT; v_gene: TRBV7-6; d_gene: .; j_gene: TRBJ2-3; abundance: .
CDR3aa: CASSLFRTGGNDEQYF; CDR3nt: TGCGCCAGCAGCCTTTTCCGGACAGGGGGGAACGACGAGCAGTACTTC; v_gene: TRBV4-1; d_gene: TRBD1; j_gene: TRBJ2-7; abundance: .
CDR3aa: CASSVRNTEAFF; CDR3nt: TGTGCCAGCAGTGTGAGGAACACTGAAGCTTTCTTT; v_gene: TRBV28; d_gene: .; j_gene: TRBJ1-1; abundance: .
CDR3aa: CASSRQKNQETQYF; CDR3nt: TGTGCCAGCTCACGACAGAAGAATCAAGAGACCCAGTACTTC; v_gene: TRBV18; d_gene: .; j_gene: TRBJ2-5; abundance: .
CDR3aa: CASSQGLARSSYNEQFF; CDR3nt: TGCGCCAGCAGCCAAGGACTAGCGAGGAGCTCCTACAATGAGCAGTTCTTC; v_gene: TRBV4-1; d_gene: TRBD2; j_gene: TRBJ2-1; abundance: .
CDR3aa: CASSILAGGYEQYF; CDR3nt: TGTGCCAGTAGTATCTTGGCAGGCGGCTACGAGCAGTACTTC; v_gene: TRBV19; d_gene: .; j_gene: TRBJ2-7; abundance: .